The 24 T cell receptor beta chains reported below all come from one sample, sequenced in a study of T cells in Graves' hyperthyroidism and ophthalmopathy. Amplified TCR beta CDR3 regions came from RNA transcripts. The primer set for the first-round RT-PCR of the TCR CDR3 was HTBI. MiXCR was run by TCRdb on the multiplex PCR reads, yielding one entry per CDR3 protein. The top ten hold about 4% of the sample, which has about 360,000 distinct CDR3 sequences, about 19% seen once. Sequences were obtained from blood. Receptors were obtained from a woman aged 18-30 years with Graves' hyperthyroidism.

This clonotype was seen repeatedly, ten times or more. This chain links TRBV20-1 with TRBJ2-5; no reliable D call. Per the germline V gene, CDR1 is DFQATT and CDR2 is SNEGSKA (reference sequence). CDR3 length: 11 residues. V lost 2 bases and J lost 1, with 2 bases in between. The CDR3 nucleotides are TGCAGTGCTAGACCCCAAGAGACCCAGTACTTC. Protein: CSARPQETQYF.

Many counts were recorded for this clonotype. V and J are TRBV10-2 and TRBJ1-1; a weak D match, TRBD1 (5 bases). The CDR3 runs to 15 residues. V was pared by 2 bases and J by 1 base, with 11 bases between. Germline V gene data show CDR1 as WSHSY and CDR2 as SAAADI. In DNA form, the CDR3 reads TGCGCCAGCAGTGAGCTCGACAGCGCGAACACTGAAGCTTTCTTT. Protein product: CASSELDSANTEAFF.

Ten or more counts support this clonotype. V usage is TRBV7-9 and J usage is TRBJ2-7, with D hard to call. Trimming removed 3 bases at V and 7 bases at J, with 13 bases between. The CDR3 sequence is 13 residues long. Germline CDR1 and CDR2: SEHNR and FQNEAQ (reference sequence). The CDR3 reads CASSFGRLDEQYF. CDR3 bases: TGTGCCAGCAGCTTCGGACGACTGGATGAGCAGTACTTC. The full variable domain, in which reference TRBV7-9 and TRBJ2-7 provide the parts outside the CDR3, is DTGVSQNPRHKITKRGQNVTFRCDPISEHNRLYWYRQTLGQGPEFLTYFQNEAQLEKSRLLSDRFSAERPKGSFSTLEIQRTEQGDSAMYLCASSFGRLDEQYFGPGTRLTVT.

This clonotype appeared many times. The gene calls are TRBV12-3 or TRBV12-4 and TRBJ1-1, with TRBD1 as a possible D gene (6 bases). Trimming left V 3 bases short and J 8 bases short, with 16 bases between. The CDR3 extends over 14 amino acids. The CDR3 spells CASSFGGRGGEAFF. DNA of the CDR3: TGTGCCAGCAGTTTCGGGGGGCGCGGGGGCGAAGCTTTCTTT.

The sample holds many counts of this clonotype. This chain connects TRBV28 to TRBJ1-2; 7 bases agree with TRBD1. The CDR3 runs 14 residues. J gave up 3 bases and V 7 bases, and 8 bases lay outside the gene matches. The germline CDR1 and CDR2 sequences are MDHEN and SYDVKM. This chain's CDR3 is CASTMGQRDYGYTF. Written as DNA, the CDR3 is TGTGCCAGCACCATGGGACAGAGGGACTATGGCTACACCTTC.

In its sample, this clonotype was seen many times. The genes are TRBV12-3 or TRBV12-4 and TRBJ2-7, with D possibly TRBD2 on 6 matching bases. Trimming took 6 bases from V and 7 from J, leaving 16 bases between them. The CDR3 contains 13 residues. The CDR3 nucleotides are TGTGCCAGCAGACCGGGGGACGAGGGTGAGCAGTACTTC. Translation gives CASRPGDEGEQYF.

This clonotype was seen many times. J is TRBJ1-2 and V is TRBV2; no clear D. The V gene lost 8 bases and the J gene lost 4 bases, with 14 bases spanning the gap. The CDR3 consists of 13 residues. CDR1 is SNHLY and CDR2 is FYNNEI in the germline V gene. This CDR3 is CASPRLIFYGYTF. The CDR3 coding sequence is TGTGCCAGCCCTCGGTTAATCTTCTATGGCTACACCTTC. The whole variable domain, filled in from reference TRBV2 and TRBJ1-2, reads EPEVTQTPSHQVTQMGQEVILRCVPISNHLYFYWYRQILGQKVEFLVSFYNNEISEKSEIFDDQFSVERPDGSNFTLKIRSTKLEDSAMYFCASPRLIFYGYTFGSGTRLTVV.

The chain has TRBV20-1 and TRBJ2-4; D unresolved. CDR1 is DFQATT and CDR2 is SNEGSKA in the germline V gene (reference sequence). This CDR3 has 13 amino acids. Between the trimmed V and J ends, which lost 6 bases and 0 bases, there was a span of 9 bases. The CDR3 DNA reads TGCAGTGCGGGTGGCGTAGCCAAAAACATTCAGTACTTC. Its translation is CSAGGVAKNIQYF.

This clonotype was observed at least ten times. The CDR3 region is CSASVPYEQYF. As DNA, the CDR3 is TGCAGTGCCAGTGTTCCATACGAGCAGTACTTC. The J gene is TRBJ2-7, the V gene TRBV20-1; D not resolved. V lost 6 bases, J lost 4 bases, and 10 bases lay in between. CDR1 and CDR2 (germline): DFQATT, SNEGSKA (reference sequence). CDR3 length equals 11 residues.

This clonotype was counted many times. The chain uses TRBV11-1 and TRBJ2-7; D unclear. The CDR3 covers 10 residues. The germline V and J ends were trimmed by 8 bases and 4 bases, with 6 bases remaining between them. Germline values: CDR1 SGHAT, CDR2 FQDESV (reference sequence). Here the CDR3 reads CASRLYEQYF. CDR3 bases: TGTGCCAGCCGGCTGTACGAGCAGTACTTC.

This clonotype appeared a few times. The CDR3 DNA reads TGTGCCAGCAGCCCAGAAAGACCGGGACGATATCCCTATAGCAATCAGCCCCAGCATTTT. Protein: CASSPERPGRYPYSNQPQHF. The rearrangement links TRBV4-2 to TRBJ1-5; a weak D match, TRBD1 (5 bases). The CDR3 has 20 amino acids. Germline assignment: CDR1 LGHNA and CDR2 YNFKEQ. V was trimmed by 4 bases and J by 0 bases, leaving 25 bases between them.

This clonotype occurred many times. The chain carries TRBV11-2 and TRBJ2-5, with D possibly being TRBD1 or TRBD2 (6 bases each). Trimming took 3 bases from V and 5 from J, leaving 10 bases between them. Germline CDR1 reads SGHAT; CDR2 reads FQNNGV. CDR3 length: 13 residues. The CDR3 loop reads CASSLWGAETQYF. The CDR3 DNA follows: TGTGCCAGCAGCTTGTGGGGGGCGGAGACCCAGTACTTC.

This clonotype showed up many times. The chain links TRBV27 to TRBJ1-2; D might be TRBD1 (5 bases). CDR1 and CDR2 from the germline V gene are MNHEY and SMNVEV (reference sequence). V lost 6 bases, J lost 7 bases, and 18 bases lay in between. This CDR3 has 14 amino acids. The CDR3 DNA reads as TGTGCCAGCAGCAAAAGCCGGGGCCCACGTGGCTACACCTTC. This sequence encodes CASSKSRGPRGYTF.

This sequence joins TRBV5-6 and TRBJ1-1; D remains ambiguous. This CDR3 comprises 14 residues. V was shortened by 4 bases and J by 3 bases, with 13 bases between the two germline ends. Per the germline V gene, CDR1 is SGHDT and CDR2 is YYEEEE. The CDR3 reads CASSLAREDTEAFF. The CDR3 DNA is TGTGCCAGCAGCCTGGCGCGGGAAGACACTGAAGCTTTCTTT.

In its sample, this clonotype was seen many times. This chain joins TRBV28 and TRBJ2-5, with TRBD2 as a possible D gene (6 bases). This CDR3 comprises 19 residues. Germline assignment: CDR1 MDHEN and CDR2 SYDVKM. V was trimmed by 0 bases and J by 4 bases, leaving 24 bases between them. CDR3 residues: CASSLWRNGGTAAAETQYF. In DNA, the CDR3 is TGTGCCAGCAGTTTATGGCGCAATGGGGGGACGGCGGCTGCAGAGACCCAGTACTTC.

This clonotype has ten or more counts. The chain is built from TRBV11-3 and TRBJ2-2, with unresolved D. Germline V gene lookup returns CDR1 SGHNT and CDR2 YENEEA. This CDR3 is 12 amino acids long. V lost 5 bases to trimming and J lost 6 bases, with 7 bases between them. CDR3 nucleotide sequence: TGTGCCAGCAGCCTAAGGTCCGGGGAGCTGTTTTTT. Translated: CASSLRSGELFF.

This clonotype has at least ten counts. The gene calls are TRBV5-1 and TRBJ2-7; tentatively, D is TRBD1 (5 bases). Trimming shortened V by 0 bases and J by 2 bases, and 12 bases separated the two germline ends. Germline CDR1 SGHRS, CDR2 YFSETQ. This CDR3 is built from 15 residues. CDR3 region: CASSLGYVGAYEQYF. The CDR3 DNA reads TGCGCCAGCAGCTTGGGGTACGTAGGGGCCTACGAGCAGTACTTC.

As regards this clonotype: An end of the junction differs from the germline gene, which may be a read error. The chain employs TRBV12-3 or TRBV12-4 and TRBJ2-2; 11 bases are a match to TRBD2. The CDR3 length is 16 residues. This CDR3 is CASSYGGLAVTGELLF. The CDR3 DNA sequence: TGTGCCAGCAGTTACGGGGGACTAGCGGTCACCGGGGAGCTGTTGTTT.

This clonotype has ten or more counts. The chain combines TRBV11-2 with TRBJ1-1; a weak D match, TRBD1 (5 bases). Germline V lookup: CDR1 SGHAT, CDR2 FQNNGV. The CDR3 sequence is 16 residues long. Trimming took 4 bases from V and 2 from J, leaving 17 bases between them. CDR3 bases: TGTGCCAGCAGCTCAACCGTGCGGGGACCCAACACTGAAGCTTTCTTT. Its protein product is CASSSTVRGPNTEAFF. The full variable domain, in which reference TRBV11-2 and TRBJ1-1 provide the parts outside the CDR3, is EAGVAQSPRYKIIEKRQSVAFWCNPISGHATLYWYQQILGQGPKLLIQFQNNGVVDDSQLPKDRFSAERLKGVDSTLKIQPAKLEDSAVYLCASSSTVRGPNTEAFFGQGTRLTVV.

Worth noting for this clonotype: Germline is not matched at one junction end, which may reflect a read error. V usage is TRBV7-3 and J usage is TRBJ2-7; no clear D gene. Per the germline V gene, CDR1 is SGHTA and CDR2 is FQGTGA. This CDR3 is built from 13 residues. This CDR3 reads CASSLITRHDQYF. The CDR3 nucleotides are TGTGCCAGCAGCTTGATAACACGACACGATCAGTACTTC.

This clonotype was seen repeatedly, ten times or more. The CDR3 nucleotides read TGTGCCAGCAGCTTAGAGCTGGACCCCGGCTACACCTTC. It encodes CASSLELDPGYTF. The genes are TRBV7-9 and TRBJ1-2; no reliable D call. The CDR3 sequence is 13 residues long. Germline V gene data show CDR1 as SEHNR and CDR2 as FQNEAQ (reference sequence). The V end was cut by 1 base, the J end by 8 bases, with 11 bases between.

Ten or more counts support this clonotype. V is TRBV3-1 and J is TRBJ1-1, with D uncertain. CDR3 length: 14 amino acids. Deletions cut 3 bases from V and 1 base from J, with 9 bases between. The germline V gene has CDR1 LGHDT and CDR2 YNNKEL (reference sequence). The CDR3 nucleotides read TGTGCCAGCAGCCAGGGCCGATGGAACACTGAAGCTTTCTTT. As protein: CASSQGRWNTEAFF. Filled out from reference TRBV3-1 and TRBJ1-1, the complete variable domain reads DTAVSQTPKYLVTQMGNDKSIKCEQNLGHDTMYWYKQDSKKFLKIMFSYNNKELIINETVPNRFSPKSPDKAHLNLHINSLELGDSAVYFCASSQGRWNTEAFFGQGTRLTVV.

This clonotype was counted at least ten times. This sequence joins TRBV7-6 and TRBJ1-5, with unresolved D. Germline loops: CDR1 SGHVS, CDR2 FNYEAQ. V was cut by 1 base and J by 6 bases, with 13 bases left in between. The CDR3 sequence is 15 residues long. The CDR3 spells CASSLEPRVGQPQHF. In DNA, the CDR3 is TGTGCCAGCAGCTTAGAACCTAGGGTTGGTCAGCCCCAGCATTTT.

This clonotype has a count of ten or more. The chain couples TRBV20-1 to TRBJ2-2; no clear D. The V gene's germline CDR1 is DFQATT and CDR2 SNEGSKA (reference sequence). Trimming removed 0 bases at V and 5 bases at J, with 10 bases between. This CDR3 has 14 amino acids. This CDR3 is CSARDRPRTGELFF. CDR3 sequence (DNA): TGCAGTGCTAGAGATCGACCTCGGACCGGGGAGCTGTTTTTT.